This T cell receptor (beta chain) was identified during a study of T-cell memory formation after mild COVID-19. Study-level background: Largely, TCR clusters stayed within a single donor.

5'RACE, which relied on constant-segment primers, yielded TCR alpha and TCR beta cDNA libraries carrying sample barcodes and UMIs. Using its own MiXCR run on the 5' RACE reads, TCRdb lists one record per CDR3 protein. The sample yields fewer than 400,000 distinct CDR3 sequences, about 16% seen once. Trimming pared 1 base from V and 9 bases from J, leaving 8 bases between. Germline V lookup: CDR1 MGHRA, CDR2 YSYEKL. This CDR3 contains 12 residues. Of note for this clonotype: What it recognizes is unknown.

Study outcomes and limitations: Pre-infection memory contained some responding clones, which suggested that cross-reactive memory had joined. Most CD4+ clones that shrank were in CM and EM, while CD8+ ones turned up in EMRA.

This rearrangement joins TRBV4-1 to TRBJ2-3, with a weak D call TRBD2 (5 bases). This TCR was sampled from a man younger than 35 who had mild COVID-19 (a few samples of this study predate the infection). Cell type and time point are not known. Sequenced: PBMCs or a T cell subset sorted from them (not recorded which). CDR3 sequence reads: CASSQGTRTQYF. The CDR3 region has the DNA TGCGCCAGCAGCCAAGGTACTAGAACGCAGTATTTT.